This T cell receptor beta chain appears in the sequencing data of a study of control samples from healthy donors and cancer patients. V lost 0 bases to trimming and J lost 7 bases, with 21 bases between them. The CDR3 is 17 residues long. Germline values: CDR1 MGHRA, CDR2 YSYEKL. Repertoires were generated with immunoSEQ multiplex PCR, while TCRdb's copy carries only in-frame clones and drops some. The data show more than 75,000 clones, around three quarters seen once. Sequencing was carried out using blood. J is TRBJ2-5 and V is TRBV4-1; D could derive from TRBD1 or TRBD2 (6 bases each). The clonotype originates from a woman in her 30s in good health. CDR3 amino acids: CASSQEVGGRLGGTQYF. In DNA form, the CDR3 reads TGCGCCAGCAGCCAAGAAGTGGGGGGCCGCCTGGGAGGGACCCAGTACTTC.